This T cell receptor (beta chain) was identified in a study of regulatory T cells in long-lasting Graves disease. The time point denotes: persistent/refractory GD, antithyroid drugs over 5 years with positive TRAb. From PBMCs, RNA was extracted and then used to make the TCR library. This CDR3 contains 16 residues. The V end lost 7 bases, the J end lost 1 base, and 20 bases lay between the germline ends. CDR1 is MDHEN, CDR2 SYDVKM, per germline. For TCR beta, libraries came from iRepertoire HTBI primers and Arm-PCR of CDR3 regions. TCRdb re-analysed the multiplex PCR reads in MiXCR, keeping a single row per CDR3 protein. The table includes some 420,000 distinct CDR3 sequences, under 25% detected once.

The specimen comprised peripheral blood mononuclear cells (PBMCs), sampled when the disease was refractory, from a patient treated with antithyroid drugs. This rearrangement joins TRBV28 to TRBJ2-7, with unresolved D. This receptor was identified in a female donor with Graves disease. This CDR3 is CASTSPYLGGSYEQYF. CDR3 DNA sequence: TGTGCCAGCACATCACCTTACCTGGGCGGATCCTACGAGCAGTACTTC.